The 13 T cell receptor beta chains presented below share a single source sample, sequenced in a study of T cell responses to AZD1222 COVID-19 vaccine. Using immunoSEQ multiplex PCR, the repertoire was profiled, and TCRdb retains in-frame clones only, with some absent. The profile shows 100,000 to 150,000 clones, approximately 89% of them singletons. The sequenced sample was peripheral blood, obtained on day 0 of AZD1222 vaccination. These receptors were collected from an adult in good health.

This clone was counted between two and nine times. This sequence joins TRBV19 and TRBJ2-7; 10 positions match TRBD1. V lost 4 bases to trimming and J lost 5 bases; unmatched junction nucleotides: 5. The CDR3 consists of 14 residues. Germline V gives CDR1 LNHDA, CDR2 SQIVND (reference sequence). The CDR3 region has the DNA TGTGCCAGTAGTACGACAGGGGGCCGGGACGAGCAGTACTTC. It translates to CASSTTGGRDEQYF.

The chain combines TRBV10-3 with TRBJ2-5, with TRBD2 matching over 11 bases. Germline loops: CDR1 ENHRY, CDR2 SYGVKD. This CDR3 region has 16 residues. The junction had 3 bases not matched to a gene; V was cut back by 2 bases and J by 1 base. The CDR3 sequence is CAISEGLAGGQETQYF. CDR3 nucleotides: TGTGCCATCAGTGAGGGGCTAGCGGGGGGCCAAGAGACCCAGTACTTC.

This clone was recorded once. The gene calls are TRBV6-5 and TRBJ1-6; TRBD1 matches at 9 bases. Germline lookup yields CDR1 MNHEY and CDR2 SVGAGI. Germline trimming cut 7 bases from V and 2 bases from J; bases unmatched to any gene: 3. This CDR3 is built from 15 residues. CDR3 DNA: TGTGCCAGCATTACAGGGGGCCCCTATAATTCACCCCTCCACTTT. It translates to CASITGGPYNSPLHF.

About this clone: At one end the junction does not follow the germline gene, possibly because of a read error. The chain has TRBV3-1 (or the pseudogene TRBV3-2) and TRBJ1-6, with D tentatively TRBD1 (6 bases). Germline CDR1 is LGHDT and CDR2 is YNNKEL (reference sequence). The CDR3 covers 14 residues. In DNA form, the CDR3 reads TGTGCCAGCACCCAAGGGGGGTCCGGTTCACCCCTCCACTTT. Translation: CASTQGGSGSPLHF.

The chain joins TRBV4-3 to TRBJ1-4, with TRBD1 matching 9 bases. Looked up from germline, CDR1 is LGHNA and CDR2 is YSLEER. The CDR3 sequence is 17 residues long. Unmatched junction bases numbered 7, after V lost 0 bases and J lost 5 bases. CDR3 residues: CASSQERTDRGNEKLFF. In DNA, the CDR3 is TGCGCCAGCAGCCAAGAGAGGACCGACAGGGGGAATGAAAAACTGTTTTTT.

The rearrangement links TRBV5-8 to TRBJ1-2; 12 nucleotides agree with TRBD1. The length of the CDR3 is 16 residues. Germline V gene lookup returns CDR1 SGHTS and CDR2 YDEGEE. The V gene end was trimmed by 4 bases and the J gene end by 4 bases; junction bases not matched to a gene: 8. CDR3 protein: CASSPGQGAQGYGYTF. The CDR3, as DNA: TGTGCCAGCAGCCCGGGACAGGGGGCGCAGGGCTATGGCTACACCTTC.

The rearrangement uses TRBV11-2 and TRBJ1-2, with D unresolved. This CDR3 contains 14 residues. V was shortened by 3 bases and J by 8 bases, with 16 bases between the two germline ends. Germline-derived CDR1 and CDR2 are SGHAT and FQNNGV. The CDR3 loop reads CASSFHRRGGGYTF. CDR3 nucleotides: TGTGCCAGCAGCTTCCATAGGCGGGGAGGAGGCTACACCTTC. Variable domain in full (rest from reference TRBV11-2 and TRBJ1-2): EAGVAQSPRYKIIEKRQSVAFWCNPISGHATLYWYQQILGQGPKLLIQFQNNGVVDDSQLPKDRFSAERLKGVDSTLKIQPAKLEDSAVYLCASSFHRRGGGYTFGSGTRLTVV.

This sequence joins TRBV15 and TRBJ1-3, with D perhaps matching TRBD1 (5 bases). V dropped 1 base and J dropped 2 bases, with 9 bases sitting between them. Germline V gene sequence: CDR1 LNHNV, CDR2 YYDKDF (reference sequence). This CDR3 comprises 15 residues. CDR3 loop: CATSRVVGPGNTIYF. The CDR3 bases are TGTGCCACCAGCAGAGTCGTGGGGCCTGGAAACACCATATATTTT. The full variable domain, rest sourced from reference TRBV15 and TRBJ1-3, is DAMVIQNPRYQVTQFGKPVTLSCSQTLNHNVMYWYQQKSSQAPKLLFHYYDKDFNNEADTPDNFQSRRPNTSFCFLDIRSPGLGDTAMYLCATSRVVGPGNTIYFGEGSWLTVV.

The rearrangement uses TRBV24-1 and TRBJ2-1, with TRBD2 matching 9 bases. The CDR3 loop spans 15 amino acids. V was clipped by 6 bases and J by 0 bases; unmatched bases: 2. Germline-derived CDR1 and CDR2 are KGHDR and SFDVKD. The CDR3 sequence: CATSRAGGSYNEQFF. CDR3 nucleotides: TGTGCCACCAGTCGAGCGGGAGGCTCCTACAATGAGCAGTTCTTC.

This chain connects TRBV10-2 to TRBJ1-5; 8 bases are a match to TRBD1. CDR3 length equals 16 residues. CDR1 and CDR2 (germline): WSHSY, SAAADI. V gave up 6 bases and J gave up 4 bases; unmatched junction bases: 11. CDR3 region: CASSAQGAQGNQPQHF. The CDR3 DNA reads TGCGCCAGCAGCGCCCAGGGGGCGCAAGGAAATCAGCCCCAGCATTTT.

The J gene is TRBJ2-1, the V gene TRBV6-1; 10 nucleotides line up with TRBD2. V was clipped by 2 bases and J by 2 bases; unmatched bases: 0. CDR1 and CDR2 from the germline V gene are MNHNS and SASEGT. CDR3 length: 15 amino acids. The CDR3 is CASSELAGAYNEQFF. Here the CDR3 DNA reads TGTGCCAGCAGTGAACTAGCGGGAGCCTACAATGAGCAGTTCTTC.

The chain is built from TRBV18 and TRBJ2-7; 8 bases match TRBD2. The CDR3 totals 12 residues. J gave up 2 bases and V 8 bases, and 2 bases lay outside the gene matches. Germline assignment: CDR1 KGHSH and CDR2 LQKENI. The CDR3 here is CASRGGAYEQYF. As DNA, the CDR3 is TGTGCCAGCCGGGGGGGGGCCTACGAGCAGTACTTC.

CDR3 residues: CSVALTGVGQPQHF. The CDR3 DNA is TGCAGCGTGGCCTTAACAGGGGTGGGTCAGCCCCAGCATTTT. This sequence joins TRBV29-1 and TRBJ1-5; 7 bases match TRBD1. The germline gives CDR1 SQVTM, CDR2 ANQGSEA. Trimming removed 6 bases from V and 6 bases from J; junction bases left unmatched: 11. The CDR3 is made up of 14 amino acids.